These T cell receptor beta chains were read from a single sample in a study of T cell repertoires in cytomegalovirus infection. From the reads, TCRdb called clonotypes with MiXCR, one entry per CDR3 protein. The sample has 450,000 to 550,000 distinct CDR3 sequences; roughly 46% are singletons. These receptors have no known antigen. Sequenced material: cultured PBMCs, taken from culture after CMV antigen stimulation. The receptors stem from a human donor in good health (CMV status not recorded). Some clones in this sample may be carry-over from other donors' samples. Both conserved end residues are part of each CDR3. D genes are given only for firm matches. For some rows the clone size is stated as once, few or many, or as a class when expanded; others skip it.

TRBV12-3/TRBV12-4	-	few	TRBJ1-2	CASSYGARTFRGYTF	TGTGCCAGCAGCTACGGGGCTCGCACCTTCCGAGGCTACACCTTC
TRBV12-5	-	once	TRBJ2-1	CASGLVLLILRDYNEQFF	TGTGCTAGTGGTTTGGTACTCCTTATTTTACGGGATTACAATGAGCAGTTCTTC
TRBV6-1	-	once	TRBJ2-5	CASSDWAGALQETQYF	TGTGCCAGCAGTGATTGGGCAGGAGCCCTTCAAGAGACCCAGTACTTC
TRBV27	TRBD1	-	TRBJ1-1	CASSLLGTGGTEAFF	TGTGCCAGCAGTCTATTGGGGACAGGGGGGACTGAAGCTTTCTTT
TRBV5-1	-	once	TRBJ2-3	CASSLVAQGTMGTDTQYF	TGCGCCAGCAGCTTGGTGGCACAGGGAACAATGGGGACAGATACGCAGTATTTT
TRBV7-2	-	-	TRBJ2-7	CASSLERGLPLYEQYF	TGTGCCAGCAGCTTAGAGAGGGGACTCCCACTCTACGAGCAGTACTTC
TRBV20-1	-	few	TRBJ1-1	CSAREGNTEAFF	TGCAGTGCTAGGGAGGGGAACACTGAAGCTTTCTTT
TRBV5-1	-	-	TRBJ2-7	CASSTDLTPYEQYF	TGCGCCAGCAGCACGGACTTGACCCCCTACGAGCAGTACTTC
TRBV6-6	TRBD2	-	TRBJ2-7	CASSLWGQREDSYEQYF	TGTGCCAGCAGCCTTTGGGGCCAGCGGGAAGACTCCTACGAGCAGTACTTC
TRBV4-3	TRBD1	-	TRBJ2-2	CASSQVPDRVTGELFF	TGCGCCAGCAGCCAAGTTCCGGACAGGGTAACCGGGGAGCTGTTTTTT
TRBV9	-	many	TRBJ2-3	CASSVAGSTDTQYF	TGTGCCAGCAGTGTCGCGGGAAGCACAGATACGCAGTATTTT
TRBV25-1	-	-	TRBJ1-4	CASRNLGNDEKLFF	TGTGCCAGCAGGAACCTGGGGAACGATGAAAAACTGTTTTTT
TRBV6-2/TRBV6-3	-	-	TRBJ2-7	CASSDGNNYEQYF	TGTGCCAGCAGTGACGGGAACAACTACGAGCAGTACTTC
TRBV4-3	-	-	TRBJ2-5	CASSHPVTGVQETQYF	TGCGCCAGCAGCCACCCGGTAACGGGAGTCCAAGAGACCCAGTACTTC
TRBV6-2/TRBV6-3	TRBD2	-	TRBJ2-5	CASSGGLAGAYQETQYF	TGTGCCAGCAGTGGGGGACTAGCGGGGGCGTACCAAGAGACCCAGTACTTC
TRBV19	TRBD1	few	TRBJ1-1	CATRTGDTMNTEAFF	TGTGCCACCAGGACAGGGGATACCATGAACACTGAAGCTTTCTTT
TRBV9	-	once	TRBJ2-3	CASSVRASTDTQYF	TGTGCCAGCAGCGTTAGAGCGTCTACAGATACGCAGTATTTT
TRBV20-1	-	few	TRBJ1-1	CSAGAVYTEAFF	TGCAGTGCCGGGGCAGTCTACACTGAAGCTTTCTTT
TRBV25-1	-	-	TRBJ2-7	CASSEVVKDSGYEQYF	TGTGCCAGCAGTGAAGTAGTGAAGGACTCAGGCTACGAGCAGTACTTC
TRBV20-1	-	-	TRBJ2-7	CSARDRNWDGREQYF	TGCAGTGCTAGAGATAGGAACTGGGACGGAAGGGAGCAGTACTTC
TRBV2	-	-	TRBJ2-7	CASSRLAGLNSYEQYF	TGTGCCAGCAGCCGTCTCGCGGGATTGAACTCCTACGAGCAGTACTTC
TRBV7-6	-	-	TRBJ2-3	CASSPSRGVRDTQYF	TGTGCCAGCAGCCCTAGCCGAGGGGTTAGGGATACGCAGTATTTT
TRBV30	-	-	TRBJ2-5	CAWSAARRTQETQYF	TGTGCCTGGAGTGCGGCGAGGAGGACCCAAGAGACCCAGTACTTC
TRBV4-1	-	-	TRBJ2-3	CASSPEPPGLDTQYF	TGCGCCAGCAGCCCCGAACCCCCCGGTTTGGATACGCAGTATTTT
TRBV18	TRBD1	-	TRBJ2-7	CASSGQGAISYEQYF	TGTGCCAGCTCAGGACAGGGGGCAATTTCCTACGAGCAGTACTTC
TRBV7-9	TRBD1	few	TRBJ2-1	CASSLQGAIDEQFF	TGTGCCAGCAGCTTGCAGGGGGCTATCGATGAGCAGTTCTTC
TRBV7-2	-	-	TRBJ2-7	CASSLAPRSPGEQYF	TGTGCCAGCAGCTTAGCCCCCAGGTCCCCGGGAGAGCAGTACTTC